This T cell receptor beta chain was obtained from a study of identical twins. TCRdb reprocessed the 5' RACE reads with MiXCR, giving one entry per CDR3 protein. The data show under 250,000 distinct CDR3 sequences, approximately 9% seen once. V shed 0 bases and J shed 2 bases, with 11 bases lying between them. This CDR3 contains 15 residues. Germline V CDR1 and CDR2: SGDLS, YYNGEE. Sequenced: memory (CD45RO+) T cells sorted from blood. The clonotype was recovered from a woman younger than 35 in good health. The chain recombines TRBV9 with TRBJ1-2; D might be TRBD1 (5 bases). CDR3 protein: CASSVGTNPNYGYTF. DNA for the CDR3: TGTGCCAGCAGCGTAGGGACAAATCCAAACTATGGCTACACCTTC.